Listed below are T cell receptor beta chains from one sample, sequenced in a study of blood T cell repertoires in COVID-19. Sequencing was performed with immunoSEQ multiplex PCR; in TCRdb, only in-frame clones are kept and a portion is missing. The sample contains more than 45,000 clones, around 76% of which appear only once. Sequenced input: peripheral blood. The receptors shown here come from a human donor in a cohort sampled during active COVID-19. Each CDR3 is given with its conserved first and last residue. Each record gives: clone size, D gene, V gene, CDR3 length, J gene, CDR3 DNA, CDR3 protein. D genes are given only for firm matches. A row's size may be missing; if present it is once, few, many or a size class.

-	-	TRBV12-3/TRBV12-4	13	TRBJ2-7	TGTGCCAGCAGTTTAAGGGAGGCCTACGAGCAGTACTTC	CASSLREAYEQYF
few	TRBD1	TRBV4-1	17	TRBJ1-5	TGCGCCAGCAGCATTGGGGACAGGGGATTGCGCAATCAGCCCCAGCATTTT	CASSIGDRGLRNQPQHF
-	TRBD1	TRBV11-3	15	TRBJ2-7	TGTGCCAGCAGCTTACAGGGACAGGGGCACCACGAGCAGTACTTC	CASSLQGQGHHEQYF
-	-	TRBV7-2	13	TRBJ1-3	TGTGCCAGCAGCCCTGGGGGGGGAAACACCATATATTTT	CASSPGGGNTIYF
-	-	TRBV19	14	TRBJ1-2	TGTGCCAGTAGTATGAATCGAGGGATTGGGAGCTACACCTTC	CASSMNRGIGSYTF
-	TRBD2	TRBV18	18	TRBJ2-7	TGTGCCAGCTCACCGGACCACCTTAAAGCTAGCGGAAGCTACGAGCAGTACTTC	CASSPDHLKASGSYEQYF
-	TRBD1	TRBV27	13	TRBJ1-2	TGTGCCAGCAGTCTGACAGGGGACTATGGCTACACCTTC	CASSLTGDYGYTF
-	-	TRBV4-1	18	TRBJ2-3	TGCGCCAGCAGCCAAGAGCCCTTGCTAACCGGGGGTTTAGATACGCAGTATTTT	CASSQEPLLTGGLDTQYF
-	-	TRBV19	15	TRBJ1-4	TGTGCCAGTAGTAAAGCGAGGGCCTCTAGCGAAAAACTGTTTTTT	CASSKARASSEKLFF
-	TRBD1	TRBV11-2	16	TRBJ2-7	TGTGCCAGCAGCTTAGGAACAGGGGGCCTTCTATACGAGCAGTACTTC	CASSLGTGGLLYEQYF
once	TRBD1	TRBV7-9	14	TRBJ1-2	TGTGCCAGCAGCTTTTGGGACAGGAAGGAAGGCTACACCTTC	CASSFWDRKEGYTF
-	TRBD2	TRBV27	15	TRBJ2-7	TGTGCCAGCAGTTCCCCCGGGAGGGGGGGGTACGAGCAGTACTTC	CASSSPGRGGYEQYF
-	-	TRBV15	15	TRBJ1-5	TGTGCCACCAGCAGAGACAGGGTGTTATATCAGCCCCAGCATTTT	CATSRDRVLYQPQHF
-	-	TRBV27	16	TRBJ2-7	TGTGCCAGCAGTCCAGACCCCGGACAGACGACCAACGAGCAGTACTTC	CASSPDPGQTTNEQYF
-	TRBD1	TRBV28	15	TRBJ2-7	TGTGCCAGCAGTCCCCGCAACAGGGGCTCCTACGAGCAGTACTTC	CASSPRNRGSYEQYF
-	TRBD1	TRBV6-2/TRBV6-3	18	TRBJ1-5	TGTGCCAGCAGTCCCAGGGGGAGGTTTACCAATAGCAATCAGCCCCAGCATTTT	CASSPRGRFTNSNQPQHF
-	-	TRBV5-1	16	TRBJ2-7	TGCGCCAGCAGCGCCGAACTAGCTAGAGTCTCCCGGGGCCAGTACTTC	CASSAELARVSRGQYF
-	TRBD1	TRBV6-5	15	TRBJ2-7	TGTGCCAGCAGTTACTCTCCGGACAGGGCCTACGAGCAGTACTTC	CASSYSPDRAYEQYF
once	-	TRBV5-6	13	TRBJ2-7	TGTGCCAGCAGCTTGGATTTTACCTACGAGCAGTACTTC	CASSLDFTYEQYF
few	TRBD1	TRBV2	15	TRBJ1-5	TGTGCCAGCAGGGGACAGGGGAGGTACGGCCAGCCCCAGCATTTT	CASRGQGRYGQPQHF
-	-	TRBV6-6	13	TRBJ1-4	TGTGCCAGCACCCTAAAGTCTCGTGAAAAACTGTTTTTT	CASTLKSREKLFF
-	TRBD1	TRBV3-1/TRBV3-2	15	TRBJ2-7	TGTGCCAGCAGCCAAGATTGGACAGGGCCGTACGAGCAGTACTTC	CASSQDWTGPYEQYF
once	-	TRBV28	16	TRBJ2-7	TGTGCCAGCAGTCCCCACGCCGGGGGACAGAAGTACGAGCAGTACTTC	CASSPHAGGQKYEQYF
-	-	TRBV19	14	TRBJ1-5	TGTGCCAGTAGTCTAGGGGGGGGATATCAGCCCCAGCATTTT	CASSLGGGYQPQHF
-	-	TRBV5-8	15	TRBJ1-4	TGTGCCAGCAGTCGAGGACAGCCCCTAATGAAAAAGGTGTTTTTT	CASSRGQPLMKKVFF
-	-	TRBV15	13	TRBJ2-3	TGTGCCACCAGCCCTATAAGTGCAGATACGCAGTATTTT	CATSPISADTQYF
once	TRBD1	TRBV4-2	18	TRBJ1-3	TGTGCCAGCAGCCCCCATAACGTCCGGACAGGGAAGGTGCCTGAGATATATTTT	CASSPHNVRTGKVPEIYF
-	-	TRBV12-3/TRBV12-4	13	TRBJ1-2	TGTGCCAGCCGGGGCAGGGGAGAACATGGCTACACCTTC	CASRGRGEHGYTF